This T cell receptor beta chain was obtained from a study of T-cell memory formation after mild COVID-19. The CDR3 covers 15 residues. The germline CDR1 and CDR2 sequences are MGHRA and YSYEKL. V lost 0 bases to trimming and J lost 3 bases, with 11 bases between them. From the 5' RACE reads, TCRdb called clonotypes with MiXCR, one entry per CDR3 protein. This table has around 440,000 distinct CDR3 sequences, 15% to 20% appearing once. The sequence derives from an adult woman who had mild COVID-19 (a few samples of this study predate the infection). Cell type and time point are not known. The sample taken for sequencing was PBMCs or a T cell subset sorted from them (not recorded which). This chain joins TRBV4-1 and TRBJ1-1; D remains unclear. The CDR3 DNA is TGCGCCAGCAGCCAAGATCGTGGGGTAGACACTGAAGCTTTCTTT. Its protein is CASSQDRGVDTEAFF.